The next 9 T cell receptor beta chains were all read from a single sample in a study of shared clonotypes between healthy human individuals. Selected positively for CCR7 and CD45RO-negative, naive CD8 cells excluded terminally differentiated effector memory CD45RA+ cells. Sequenced by immunoSEQ multiplex PCR; TCRdb stores in-frame clones only, minus some. The sample holds some 1,900,000 clones; about 95% are singletons and the top ten take around 1.2%. The material sequenced was naive CD8+ T cells sorted from blood. The receptor source for this set is a man younger than 35 in good health.

As concerns this clone: One end of the junction fails to match germline, which may point to a read error. This rearrangement joins TRBV29-1 to TRBJ1-1; 7 nucleotides agree with TRBD1. CDR1 is SQVTM and CDR2 is ANQGSEA in the germline V gene. The CDR3 covers 11 residues. As DNA, the CDR3 is TGCAGCGTTGAAGATGGGCAGGGGGTTCTCTTT. Its protein product is CSVEDGQGVLF.

This chain joins TRBV7-8 and TRBJ2-5; D may be TRBD2 (6 bases). Germline CDR1 and CDR2: SGHVS and FQNEAQ. The CDR3 length is 14 residues. Trimming cost V 4 bases and J 1 base, with 10 bases left between them. In DNA form, the CDR3 reads TGTGCCAGCAGCTATAGGGACTCCCAAGAGACCCAGTACTTC. Translating gives CASSYRDSQETQYF.

This clone was observed once. The V gene is TRBV28, the J gene TRBJ1-3; maybe TRBD1 (5 bases). CDR1 and CDR2 from the germline V gene are MDHEN and SYDVKM. V shed 5 bases and J shed 0 bases, with 11 bases lying between them. The CDR3 loop spans 15 amino acids. CDR3 sequence (DNA): TGTGCCAGCAGTCTACGGGACGTCTCTGGAAACACCATATATTTT. Its translation: CASSLRDVSGNTIYF.

The chain combines TRBV9 with TRBJ2-3; no firm D call. Germline values: CDR1 SGDLS, CDR2 YYNGEE. CDR3 length: 15 residues. The V and J ends lost 2 bases and 0 bases respectively, with 10 bases between them. The CDR3 sequence: CASSVDMDSTDTQYF. The CDR3 coding sequence is TGTGCCAGCAGCGTTGATATGGACAGCACAGATACGCAGTATTTT.

The J gene is TRBJ2-7, the V gene TRBV13; TRBD1 agrees at 8 bases. V trimming: 4 bases; J trimming: 7 bases; junction bases outside the gene matches: 9. The CDR3 runs to 14 residues. The germline gives CDR1 PRHDT, CDR2 FYEKMQ (reference sequence). CDR3 sequence: CASSYGQGQGEQYF. The CDR3 DNA is TGTGCCAGCAGCTACGGACAGGGTCAGGGTGAGCAGTACTTC.

This chain joins TRBV6-6 and TRBJ2-1; D is uncertain. Trimming shortened V by 0 bases and J by 6 bases, and 6 bases separated the two germline ends. The CDR3 length is 13 residues. The germline CDR1 and CDR2 sequences are MNHNY and SVGAGI (reference sequence). CDR3 nucleotide sequence: TGTGCCAGCAGTTACTCTAATACCAATGAGCAGTTCTTC. It specifies CASSYSNTNEQFF.

The rearrangement joins TRBV4-3 to TRBJ2-1, with D unclear. CDR3 size: 17 residues. Deletions cut 0 bases from V and 3 bases from J, with 15 bases between. Germline assignment: CDR1 LGHNA and CDR2 YSLEER. The CDR3 nucleotides are TGCGCCAGCAGCCAAGATACGGCAGATACGGTCTACAATGAGCAGTTCTTC. Protein sequence: CASSQDTADTVYNEQFF.

The chain couples TRBV11-1 to TRBJ2-7; weak D call: TRBD2 (5 bases). Per the germline V gene, CDR1 is SGHAT and CDR2 is FQDESV (reference sequence). The ends were cut back, 4 bases at V and 0 bases at J, with 13 bases in the middle. This CDR3 is built from 15 residues. CDR3 coding DNA: TGTGCCAGCAGCTCCTACGGACTGATCTCCTACGAGCAGTACTTC. This translates into CASSSYGLISYEQYF.

J is TRBJ1-6 and V is TRBV4-1; maybe TRBD1 (5 bases). The CDR3 sequence is 17 residues long. V was trimmed by 3 bases and J by 6 bases, leaving 18 bases between them. Germline V gene data show CDR1 as MGHRA and CDR2 as YSYEKL. The CDR3 sequence: CASSQRTAPRGNSPLHF. CDR3 sequence (DNA): TGCGCCAGCAGCCAGAGGACCGCCCCTAGGGGTAATTCACCCCTCCACTTT.